The source of this T cell receptor (beta chain) is a study of a mutant IDH1 vaccine in newly diagnosed glioma. Study-wide background: The vaccination schedule gave patients eight doses in weeks 1, 3, 5, 7, 11, 15, 19 and 23. Patients arrived already treated with radiotherapy, temozolomide, or both, most having had both.

Profiling relied on immunoSEQ multiplex PCR, and the TCRdb table lists in-frame clones only, not all of them. The sample records 35,000 to 50,000 clones, approximately 90% being singletons. With regard to this clone: Its antigen is not known.

The V gene's germline CDR1 is GTSNPN and CDR2 SVGIG (reference sequence). V gave up 3 bases and J gave up 4 bases, with 18 bases separating them. The CDR3 contains 15 residues. Noted time point: week 23, last vaccination. Every vaccination contained 300 ug of the mutant IDH1 20-mer peptide and was paired with topical imiquimod. Sample: PBMCs, taken from a glioma patient whose treatment included an IDH1 peptide vaccine. The source of this sequence is a middle-aged man with glioma. The chain is built from TRBV30 and TRBJ1-2, with a tentative D call TRBD1 (6 bases). The CDR3 reads CAWSRGTPTGYGYTF. CDR3 sequence (DNA): TGTGCCTGGAGCCGCGGGACACCAACAGGCTATGGCTACACCTTC.